A selection of T cell receptor beta chains follows, all from one sample in a study of blood T cell repertoires in COVID-19. Measured with immunoSEQ multiplex PCR; TCRdb has only the in-frame clones, and not every one. In the table there are about 300,000 clones, around 90% of which are singletons. The sample taken for sequencing was PBMCs or T cells enriched from blood (not recorded which). The source of these receptors is a woman between 18 and 29 years old with acute COVID-19. The CDR3 runs from the conserved cysteine through the conserved F or W. D genes are given only for firm matches. Clone size is stated in some rows and not others, as once, few, many or a class when expanded.

J: TRBJ1-1
D: -
size: -
V: TRBV9
DNA: TGTGCCAGCAGCGTAGGTCGGGGCACTGAAGCTTTCTTT
CDR3: CASSVGRGTEAFF

J: TRBJ2-7
D: TRBD2
size: -
V: TRBV18
DNA: TGTGCCAGCTCACCCCCGGGACTAGCGGGACTCTACGAGCAGTACTTC
CDR3: CASSPPGLAGLYEQYF

J: TRBJ1-3
D: TRBD1
size: -
V: TRBV7-9
DNA: TGTGCCAGCAGCTTCCTGACAGGGGGCAGTGTCGGAAACACCATATATTTT
CDR3: CASSFLTGGSVGNTIYF

J: TRBJ2-6
D: -
size: -
V: TRBV28
DNA: TGTGCCAGCAGTCTCCTACCGGGACTCATCTCTGGGGCCAACGTCCTGACTTTC
CDR3: CASSLLPGLISGANVLTF

J: TRBJ1-1
D: -
size: -
V: TRBV5-1
DNA: TGCGCCAGCAGCTTGCAGGGGACCTTGGGGACTGAAGCTTTCTTT
CDR3: CASSLQGTLGTEAFF

J: TRBJ2-7
D: TRBD1
size: -
V: TRBV18
DNA: TGTGCCAGCTCACCAGACGACAGGGGTACCCACGAGCAGTACTTC
CDR3: CASSPDDRGTHEQYF

J: TRBJ2-7
D: -
size: -
V: TRBV5-1
DNA: TGCGCCACCTCACTCGGGAGTCGAGACGAGCAGTACTTC
CDR3: CATSLGSRDEQYF

J: TRBJ1-5
D: -
size: -
V: TRBV6-5
DNA: TGTGCCAGCAGCCCCATACATAGCAATCAGCCCCAGCATTTT
CDR3: CASSPIHSNQPQHF

J: TRBJ2-5
D: -
size: -
V: TRBV7-9
DNA: TGTGCCAGCAGCTTGGTCAGGGAATGGTTTTTGGACCAAGAGACCCAGTACTTC
CDR3: CASSLVREWFLDQETQYF

J: TRBJ2-3
D: -
size: -
V: TRBV14
DNA: TGTGCCAGCAGCCCTAAACTCGCCCGCACAGATACGCAGTATTTT
CDR3: CASSPKLARTDTQYF

J: TRBJ1-3
D: TRBD1
size: -
V: TRBV10-3
DNA: TGTGCCATCAGTCCAGGGGGCGTCTCTGGAAACACCATATATTTT
CDR3: CAISPGGVSGNTIYF

J: TRBJ2-1
D: TRBD1
size: -
V: TRBV4-2
DNA: TGTGCCAGCAGCCAAGGGACAGGGTACAATGAGCAGTTCTTC
CDR3: CASSQGTGYNEQFF

J: TRBJ1-1
D: -
size: -
V: TRBV28
DNA: TGTGCCAGCAGTTTTGTTCCATCAACTGAAGCTTTCTTT
CDR3: CASSFVPSTEAFF

J: TRBJ1-2
D: -
size: -
V: TRBV18
DNA: TGTGCCAGCTCACCACGAGATACGCGTCCAATTAGGCACAGACTAAACTATGGCTACACCTTC
CDR3: CASSPRDTRPIRHRLNYGYTF

J: TRBJ1-5
D: -
size: -
V: TRBV3-1/TRBV3-2
DNA: TGTGCCAGCAGCCAAGGTGTGTATAGCAATCAGCCCCAGCATTTT
CDR3: CASSQGVYSNQPQHF

J: TRBJ2-1
D: -
size: -
V: TRBV7-9
DNA: TGTGCCAGCAGCTTAGGAGGGGGGGCGCCGTACAATGAGCAGTTCTTC
CDR3: CASSLGGGAPYNEQFF

J: TRBJ2-1
D: TRBD2
size: -
V: TRBV2
DNA: TGTGCCAGCAGTGAGTCTAGCGGCCTCTCCTACAATGAGCAGTTCTTC
CDR3: CASSESSGLSYNEQFF

J: TRBJ2-1
D: TRBD2
size: -
V: TRBV6-5
DNA: TGTGCCAGCAATGGCGGGAGTTCCTACAATGAGCAGTTCTTC
CDR3: CASNGGSSYNEQFF

J: TRBJ2-3
D: -
size: -
V: TRBV11-2
DNA: TGTGCCAGCAGCTTAGTCGCCCCCCAGGGGCTGCGCACAGATACGCAGTATTTT
CDR3: CASSLVAPQGLRTDTQYF

J: TRBJ1-1
D: -
size: few
V: TRBV5-5
DNA: TGTGCCAGCACCTCGACGGTTACAGCCACTGAAGCTTTCTTT
CDR3: CASTSTVTATEAFF

J: TRBJ1-1
D: -
size: -
V: TRBV7-3
DNA: TGTGCCAGCAGCTTAAACAGGAACACTGAAGCTTTCTTT
CDR3: CASSLNRNTEAFF

J: TRBJ1-3
D: -
size: -
V: TRBV5-6
DNA: TGTGCCAGCAGCTTGTATTCGGGGGGCTCTGGAAACACCATATATTTT
CDR3: CASSLYSGGSGNTIYF

J: TRBJ1-5
D: -
size: -
V: TRBV30
DNA: TGTGCCTGGAGTGTACGCAGGGATCAGCCCCAGCATTTT
CDR3: CAWSVRRDQPQHF

J: TRBJ1-5
D: TRBD1
size: -
V: TRBV19
DNA: TGTGCCAGTAGTCAGGGGGGCGGCAATCAGCCCCAGCATTTT
CDR3: CASSQGGGNQPQHF

J: TRBJ2-2
D: TRBD2
size: -
V: TRBV4-2
DNA: TGTGCCAGCAGCCAAGGAAATAGCGGGGTTACCGGGGAGCTGTTTTTT
CDR3: CASSQGNSGVTGELFF

J: TRBJ2-5
D: TRBD2
size: -
V: TRBV18
DNA: TGTGCCAGCTCACCACCTCTAGCGGGAAAGGAGGCCCAGTACTTC
CDR3: CASSPPLAGKEAQYF

J: TRBJ2-7
D: TRBD2
size: -
V: TRBV10-3
DNA: TGTGCCATCAGCCCCGGGACTAGCGGAAACTACGAGCAGTACTTC
CDR3: CAISPGTSGNYEQYF

J: TRBJ1-1
D: TRBD1
size: once
V: TRBV10-3
DNA: TGTGCCATCAGCGACAGGGGTAAGAACACTGAAGCTTTCTTT
CDR3: CAISDRGKNTEAFF

J: TRBJ2-1
D: -
size: -
V: TRBV6-6
DNA: TGTGCCGTTGGGACAGCGGGGGTCAATGAGCAGTTCTTC
CDR3: CAVGTAGVNEQFF

J: TRBJ1-5
D: TRBD1
size: -
V: TRBV7-9
DNA: TGTGCCAGCAGCTTAGGGGACAGGGCCCTCAATCAGCCCCAGCATTTT
CDR3: CASSLGDRALNQPQHF

J: TRBJ1-3
D: -
size: -
V: TRBV5-8
DNA: TGTGCCAGCAGCTTGGCCCGGGTCAGCTCTGGAAACACCATATATTTT
CDR3: CASSLARVSSGNTIYF

J: TRBJ2-3
D: TRBD2
size: -
V: TRBV11-1
DNA: TGTGCCAGCAGCTTTACTAGCGACCGCACAGATACGCAGTATTTT
CDR3: CASSFTSDRTDTQYF

J: TRBJ1-1
D: TRBD1
size: -
V: TRBV5-4
DNA: TGTGCCAGCAGCGGGACAGGGGGCCCGACGGCTGAAGCTTTCTTT
CDR3: CASSGTGGPTAEAFF

J: TRBJ2-7
D: TRBD1
size: -
V: TRBV28
DNA: TGTGCCAGCAGGGGGACAGGGGGCGAGCAGTACTTC
CDR3: CASRGTGGEQYF

J: TRBJ1-6
D: TRBD1
size: -
V: TRBV7-3
DNA: TGTGCCAGCAGCCCCGGGACAGGCTATTCACCCCTCCACTTT
CDR3: CASSPGTGYSPLHF

J: TRBJ1-1
D: TRBD1
size: -
V: TRBV11-2
DNA: TGTGCCAGCAGCATTACAGGGGGCAACACTGAAGCTTTCTTT
CDR3: CASSITGGNTEAFF

J: TRBJ2-2
D: -
size: once
V: TRBV2
DNA: TGTGCCAGCAGTGAACGGGAGTTTAACACCGGGGAGCTGTTTTTT
CDR3: CASSEREFNTGELFF

J: TRBJ1-1
D: -
size: -
V: TRBV10-3
DNA: TGTGCCACGACGAAGGAGGAGGGGAACACTGAAGCTTTCTTT
CDR3: CATTKEEGNTEAFF

J: TRBJ2-3
D: TRBD2
size: -
V: TRBV19
DNA: TGTGCCAGTAGTATTCGACTAGCGGGAGCCCAATTCACTAGCACAGATACGCAGTATTTT
CDR3: CASSIRLAGAQFTSTDTQYF

J: TRBJ2-3
D: -
size: -
V: TRBV27
DNA: TGTGCCAGCAGTCCCGAGGGCAGGCTGACAGATACGCAGTATTTT
CDR3: CASSPEGRLTDTQYF

J: TRBJ2-1
D: -
size: -
V: TRBV28
DNA: TGTGCCAGCAGTTTGGCAGGCCTAGGGAGTCAGTTCTTC
CDR3: CASSLAGLGSQFF

J: TRBJ1-1
D: TRBD1
size: -
V: TRBV7-9
DNA: TGTGCCAGCAGCTTTTCCGGGACAGGGGGCACTGAAGCTTTCTTT
CDR3: CASSFSGTGGTEAFF

J: TRBJ2-7
D: TRBD2
size: once
V: TRBV11-3
DNA: TGTGCCAGCAGCCCGAAGCGGGGACCCTACGAGCAGTACTTC
CDR3: CASSPKRGPYEQYF

J: TRBJ1-2
D: -
size: -
V: TRBV5-1
DNA: TGCGCCAGCAGCGAGGGGGACTATGGCTACACCTTC
CDR3: CASSEGDYGYTF

J: TRBJ1-2
D: TRBD1
size: -
V: TRBV6-5
DNA: TGTGCCAGCAGCCCGGGACAGGGTACTCGGGGCTACACCTTC
CDR3: CASSPGQGTRGYTF

J: TRBJ1-5
D: -
size: -
V: TRBV5-1
DNA: TGCGCCAGCAGCTTAGTACAGGGTGATCAGCCCCAGCATTTT
CDR3: CASSLVQGDQPQHF

J: TRBJ1-1
D: -
size: -
V: TRBV5-1
DNA: TGCGCCAGCATCATTGGGTTGGGGGCTCCGACTGAAGCTTTCTTT
CDR3: CASIIGLGAPTEAFF

J: TRBJ1-5
D: -
size: -
V: TRBV19
DNA: TGTGCCAGTACAGTCCGGGGGGGGACTCAGCCCCAGCATTTT
CDR3: CASTVRGGTQPQHF

J: TRBJ1-1
D: -
size: -
V: TRBV4-1
DNA: TGCGCCAGCAGCCAAGATTTTCCTGTTCGGGAAGGGAGGGAAGCTTTCTTT
CDR3: CASSQDFPVREGREAFF

J: TRBJ2-5
D: -
size: -
V: TRBV6-5
DNA: TGTGCCAGCAGGAAAAATTCGGGGGAGAGGGCCCAGTACTTC
CDR3: CASRKNSGERAQYF

J: TRBJ2-5
D: -
size: -
V: TRBV9
DNA: TGTGCCAGCAGCGTGAGTGGGGCTCGGTCCCAAGAGACCCAGTACTTC
CDR3: CASSVSGARSQETQYF

J: TRBJ2-1
D: -
size: once
V: TRBV7-3
DNA: TGTGCCAGCAGCTTATCTGGTCTAGGTGCCTACAATGAGCAGTTCTTC
CDR3: CASSLSGLGAYNEQFF

J: TRBJ1-5
D: -
size: -
V: TRBV2
DNA: TGTGCCAGCAGTGACAGGGGTCATCAGCCCCAGCATTTT
CDR3: CASSDRGHQPQHF

J: TRBJ1-2
D: -
size: -
V: TRBV5-8
DNA: TGTGCCAGCAGCTTGGGAACTACTTTCAGCTATTGCACCTTC
CDR3: CASSLGTTFSYCTF

J: TRBJ1-2
D: TRBD1
size: -
V: TRBV28
DNA: TGTGCCAGCAGTCCCGGGACAGGATATTATGGCTACACCTTC
CDR3: CASSPGTGYYGYTF

J: TRBJ2-1
D: TRBD2
size: -
V: TRBV11-2
DNA: TGTGCCAGCAGCCCTGGTAGCGGGAGGTACCGAGATGAGCAGTTCTTC
CDR3: CASSPGSGRYRDEQFF

J: TRBJ1-1
D: TRBD1
size: once
V: TRBV18
DNA: TGTGCCAGCTCACCAGAGGGGGCGGTGAACACTGAAGCTTTCTTT
CDR3: CASSPEGAVNTEAFF